The 9 T cell receptor beta chains below were found in one sample sequenced in a study of T cell changes during pregnancy in multiple sclerosis. Clones were read by immunoSEQ multiplex PCR, and TCRdb kept only the in-frame ones, dropping some. The sample includes approximately 44,000 clones, approximately 90% seen only once; the top ten take roughly 0.5%. The source was CD4+ T cells from peripheral blood mononuclear cells, collected in the third trimester of pregnancy. The receptors were gathered from a female donor with multiple sclerosis, enrolled in a pregnancy study.

V usage is TRBV5-4 and J usage is TRBJ1-3, with D maybe TRBD1 (5 bases). Deletions cut 0 bases from V and 6 bases from J, with 7 bases between. The CDR3 covers 13 residues. The germline gives CDR1 SGHNT, CDR2 YYREEE (reference sequence). The CDR3 sequence is CASSLGGENTIYF. CDR3 in DNA: TGTGCCAGCAGCTTGGGGGGGGAAAACACCATATATTTT.

This chain joins TRBV5-8 and TRBJ2-6; perhaps TRBD2 as D (6 bases). The CDR3 loop spans 16 amino acids. Trimming left V 7 bases short and J 2 bases short, with 16 bases between. CDR1 SGHTS and CDR2 YDEGEE come from the germline V gene. DNA of the CDR3: TGTGCCAGCGGTGCCGGGAGTGGAACTGGGGCCAACGTCCTGACTTTC. Translation gives CASGAGSGTGANVLTF.

The chain combines TRBV10-1 with TRBJ1-2; 8 nucleotides match TRBD1. V was clipped by 5 bases and J by 7 bases; unmatched bases: 18. The CDR3 length is 17 residues. Germline assignment: CDR1 WNHNN and CDR2 SYGVQD (reference sequence). The CDR3 DNA follows: TGCGCCAGCAGTCCCGACAGGGGAAAGTCTTGCGGGAGTGGCTACACCTTC. It specifies CASSPDRGKSCGSGYTF.

This clone was detected only once. This chain connects TRBV29-1 to TRBJ2-7; a possible D gene is TRBD2 (5 bases). This CDR3 comprises 11 residues. CDR1 and CDR2 from the germline V gene are SQVTM and ANQGSEA. Trimming removed 5 bases at V and 3 bases at J, with 8 bases between. CDR3 DNA: TGCAGCGTTCGCACTAGCTACGAGCAGTACTTC. Its translation is CSVRTSYEQYF.

V and J are TRBV7-9 and TRBJ2-7, with 9 bases that match TRBD2. Looked up from germline, CDR1 is SEHNR and CDR2 is FQNEAQ (reference sequence). J lost 5 bases, V lost 7 bases, and 9 bases had no gene match. This CDR3 contains 14 residues. The CDR3: CASTPGLALHEQYF. The CDR3 DNA sequence: TGTGCCAGCACCCCGGGACTAGCTCTCCACGAGCAGTACTTC.

This sequence joins TRBV7-2 and TRBJ2-7, with 10 bases identical to TRBD2. The CDR3 length is 15 residues. CDR1 is SGHTA, CDR2 FQGNSA, per germline. The trim removed 1 base at V and 1 base at J, leaving 1 base unmatched. CDR3 loop: CASSLELAGSYEQYF. CDR3 DNA sequence: TGTGCCAGCAGCTTAGAACTAGCGGGATCCTACGAGCAGTACTTC.

The CDR3 region has the DNA TGTGCCTGGAGTAGGGGACAGGGAAATCAGCCCCAGCATTTT. Translation gives CAWSRGQGNQPQHF. The chain links TRBV30 to TRBJ1-5; 9 positions match TRBD1. V lost 2 bases, J lost 4 bases, and 3 bases stayed unmatched. Per germline, CDR1 GTSNPN and CDR2 SVGIG (reference sequence). This CDR3 is built from 14 residues.

The J gene is TRBJ2-4, the V gene TRBV6-6, with D perhaps matching TRBD2 (5 bases). The CDR3 consists of 14 residues. V was clipped by 7 bases and J by 0 bases, with 10 bases between them. Per germline, CDR1 MNHNY and CDR2 SVGAGI (reference sequence). The CDR3 loop is CASTEGLAKNIQYF. DNA for the CDR3: TGTGCCAGCACCGAAGGACTAGCCAAAAACATTCAGTACTTC.

V usage is TRBV12-5 and J usage is TRBJ2-7, with 8 bases that match TRBD1. The V segment lost 0 bases and the J segment 2 bases; nucleotides outside the gene matches: 6. CDR3 length: 16 amino acids. CDR1 LGHNT and CDR2 FRNRAP come from the germline V gene. The CDR3 here is CASGLVLSGGTYEQYF. In nucleotides, the CDR3 is TGTGCTAGTGGTTTGGTACTTTCAGGGGGCACCTACGAGCAGTACTTC.